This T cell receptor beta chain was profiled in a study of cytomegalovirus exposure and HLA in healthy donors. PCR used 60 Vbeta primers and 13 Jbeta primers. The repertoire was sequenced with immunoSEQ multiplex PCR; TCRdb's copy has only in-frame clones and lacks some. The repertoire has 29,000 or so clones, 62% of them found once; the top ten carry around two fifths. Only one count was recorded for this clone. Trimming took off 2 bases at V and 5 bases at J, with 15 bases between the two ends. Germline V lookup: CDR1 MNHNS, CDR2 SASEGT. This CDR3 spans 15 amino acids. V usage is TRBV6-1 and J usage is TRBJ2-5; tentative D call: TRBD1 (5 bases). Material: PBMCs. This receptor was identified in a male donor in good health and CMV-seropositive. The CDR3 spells CASSESTPRAETQYF. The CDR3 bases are TGTGCCAGCAGTGAAAGCACCCCCAGGGCTGAGACCCAGTACTTC.